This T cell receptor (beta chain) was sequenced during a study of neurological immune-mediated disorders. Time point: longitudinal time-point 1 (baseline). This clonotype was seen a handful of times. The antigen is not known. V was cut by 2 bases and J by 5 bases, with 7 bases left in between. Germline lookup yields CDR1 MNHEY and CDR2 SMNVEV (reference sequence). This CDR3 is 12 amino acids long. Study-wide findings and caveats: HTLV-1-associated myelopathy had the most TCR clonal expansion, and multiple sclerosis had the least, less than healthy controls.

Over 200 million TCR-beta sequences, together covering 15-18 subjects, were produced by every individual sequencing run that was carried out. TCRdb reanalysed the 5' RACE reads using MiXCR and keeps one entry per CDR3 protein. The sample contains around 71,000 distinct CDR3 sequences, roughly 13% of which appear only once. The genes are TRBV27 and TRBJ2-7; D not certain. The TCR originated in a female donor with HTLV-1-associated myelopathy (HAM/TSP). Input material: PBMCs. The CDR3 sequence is CASSLIGNEQYF. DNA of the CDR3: TGTGCCAGCAGTTTAATAGGGAACGAGCAGTACTTC.